What follows are 15 T cell receptor beta chains derived from one specimen sequenced in a study of human T cells and chemical hapten exposure. One entry per CDR3 protein results from TCRdb running MiXCR on the RACE reads. The table lists 150,000 to 200,000 distinct CDR3 sequences, under 35% of them singletons. Time point here: pre-sensitization, week 0. The treatment here: therapeutic diphenylcyclopropenone sensitization with weekly scalp DPC. The material sequenced was whole blood, taken in connection with sensitization to the hapten diphenylcyclopropenone (DPC). These TCRs come from a woman younger than 45 with alopecia areata. Some clones in this sample may be carry-over from other donors' samples.

This clonotype has only a few counts. This chain joins TRBV14 and TRBJ2-1; TRBD1 or TRBD2 may be the D gene (5 bases each). Germline CDR1 is SGHDN and CDR2 is FVKESK. CDR3 length: 15 residues. V lost 1 base and J 1 base, leaving 8 bases between the germline ends. As DNA, the CDR3 is TGTGCCAGCAGCCAAGGTTGGGGGTCCTACAATGAGCAGTTCTTC. Translation: CASSQGWGSYNEQFF.

A few counts support this clonotype. The chain is built from TRBV28 and TRBJ2-7, with 13 bases identical to TRBD2. Germline V gene lookup returns CDR1 MDHEN and CDR2 SYDVKM. This CDR3 comprises 15 residues. The V and J ends lost 2 bases and 3 bases, in that order; junction bases with no gene match: 1. The CDR3 DNA reads TGTGCCAGCAGTTTAAGGACTAGCGGGGGCTACGAGCAGTACTTC. Translated, it gives CASSLRTSGGYEQYF.

The table lists this clonotype with a few counts. This chain links TRBV6-6 with TRBJ1-4; D call uncertain. This CDR3 is 14 amino acids long. Germline-derived CDR1 and CDR2 are MNHNY and SVGAGI (reference sequence). The germline V and J ends were trimmed by 2 bases and 4 bases, with 8 bases remaining between them. CDR3: CASSYNSRNEKLFF. As DNA, the CDR3 is TGTGCCAGCAGTTACAACAGCCGTAATGAAAAACTGTTTTTT.

This clonotype was seen only a few times. V gene TRBV7-2 combines with J gene TRBJ2-3, with 10 bases fitting TRBD2. CDR1 is SGHTA, CDR2 FQGNSA, per germline. Unmatched junction bases numbered 5, after V lost 5 bases and J lost 6 bases. CDR3 length: 14 residues. The CDR3 loop is CASSEGLAYDTQYF. As DNA, the CDR3 is TGTGCCAGCAGCGAGGGACTAGCGTACGATACGCAGTATTTT. The whole variable domain, filled in from reference TRBV7-2 and TRBJ2-3, reads GAGVSQSPSNKVTEKGKDVELRCDPISGHTALYWYRQSLGQGLEFLIYFQGNSAPDKSGLPSDRFSAERTGGSVSTLTIQRTQQEDSAVYLCASSEGLAYDTQYFGPGTRLTVL.

This clonotype appeared a single time. This rearrangement joins TRBV6-2 or TRBV6-3 to TRBJ2-1, with TRBD2 matching over 12 bases. The length of the CDR3 is 15 residues. Germline lookup yields CDR1 MNHEY and CDR2 SVGEGT. Trimming cost V 8 bases and J 7 bases; bases outside gene matches: 9. CDR3 amino acids: CASASGLAGVNEQFF. The CDR3 region has the DNA TGTGCCAGCGCATCGGGACTAGCGGGCGTTAATGAGCAGTTCTTC.

The V gene is TRBV5-1, the J gene TRBJ2-5, with TRBD1 as a possible D gene (5 bases). The germline V and J ends were trimmed by 0 bases and 7 bases, with 16 bases remaining between them. The CDR3 sequence is 15 residues long. Germline assignment: CDR1 SGHRS and CDR2 YFSETQ. The CDR3 bases are TGCGCCAGCAGCTTGGCTGCAGGGTCCCTGGGGACCCAGTACTTC. It encodes CASSLAAGSLGTQYF.

The CDR3 here is CASSYSYLFF. For the CDR3, the DNA is TGTGCCAGCAGTTACTCTTACTTGTTCTTC. The gene calls are TRBV6-2 or TRBV6-3 and TRBJ2-1; D gene ambiguous. Trimming left V 0 bases short and J 15 bases short, with 6 bases between. Germline assignment: CDR1 MNHEY and CDR2 SVGEGT. This CDR3 has 10 residues.

The genes are TRBV14 and TRBJ2-7, with D uncertain. The germline V gene has CDR1 SGHDN and CDR2 FVKESK. The CDR3 runs to 13 residues. Trimming took off 1 base at V and 3 bases at J, with 7 bases between the two ends. The CDR3 bases are TGTGCCAGCAGCCAAGGTTGGGTCTACGAGCAGTACTTC. Residues: CASSQGWVYEQYF.

The chain carries TRBV10-3 and TRBJ1-2; D not certain. V was clipped by 6 bases and J by 0 bases, with 8 bases between them. Germline V gives CDR1 ENHRY, CDR2 SYGVKD. This CDR3 is built from 13 residues. CDR3 residues: CAIRSGANYGYTF. The CDR3, as DNA: TGTGCCATCAGGTCGGGTGCTAACTATGGCTACACCTTC.

Turning to this clonotype: Sequence at one end of the junction differs from germline and may be a read error. V gene TRBV7-8 combines with J gene TRBJ1-6; D is uncertain. CDR3 length equals 16 residues. The V gene's germline CDR1 is SGHVS and CDR2 FQNEAQ. The CDR3 nucleotides are TGTGCCAGCAGCTTAGTCTCTCGTAATACCAATTCACCCCACCACTTT. The encoded protein is CASSLVSRNTNSPHHF.

V and J are TRBV6-1 and TRBJ1-2, with a possible D match to TRBD1 (6 bases). The CDR3 is 16 residues long. Trimming took 0 bases from V and 4 from J, leaving 15 bases between them. From germline, CDR1 is MNHNS and CDR2 SASEGT. This CDR3 reads CASSEAQGFVPYGYTF. DNA of the CDR3: TGTGCCAGCAGTGAAGCACAGGGCTTCGTACCCTATGGCTACACCTTC.

The chain has TRBV7-8 and TRBJ1-5; D is ambiguous. Trimming pared 2 bases from V and 0 bases from J, leaving 8 bases between. Germline CDR1 SGHVS, CDR2 FQNEAQ. CDR3 length: 15 amino acids. DNA for the CDR3: TGTGCCAGCAGCTTAATGGGGTATAGCAATCAGCCCCAGCATTTT. It encodes CASSLMGYSNQPQHF.

The rearrangement joins TRBV12-3 or TRBV12-4 to TRBJ1-1, with 7 bases identical to TRBD1. The CDR3 is 12 amino acids. Trimming removed 3 bases from V and 11 bases from J; junction bases left unmatched: 6. CDR3 DNA sequence: TGTGCCAGCAGTTTCGGACAGGCGGCGGCTTTCTTT. Translating gives CASSFGQAAAFF.

This clonotype was seen a handful of times. The V gene is TRBV20-1, the J gene TRBJ1-2, with D possibly matching TRBD1 (5 bases). The V end was cut by 6 bases, the J end by 8 bases, with 16 bases between. In germline, CDR1 is DFQATT, CDR2 SNEGSKA (reference sequence). CDR3 length: 12 residues. The CDR3 protein is CSAKPGTAGYTF. The CDR3 nucleotides read TGCAGTGCAAAACCCGGGACGGCCGGCTACACCTTC.

This clonotype was detected a few times. The chain recombines TRBV24-1 with TRBJ2-2, with D tentatively TRBD1 (6 bases). The CDR3 sequence is 12 residues long. Looked up from germline, CDR1 is KGHDR and CDR2 is SFDVKD. The V gene lost 9 bases and the J gene lost 4 bases, with 8 bases spanning the gap. The DNA of the CDR3 is TGTGCCACCCAGGGGCTCACCGGGGAGCTGTTTTTT. Translation: CATQGLTGELFF.